These 3 T cell receptor beta chains came from one sample sequenced in a study of blood T cell repertoires in COVID-19. Profiled with immunoSEQ multiplex PCR; TCRdb holds only in-frame clones, not every one. Of 250,000 to 350,000 clones detected, around 87% appear once; the ten largest clones hold 4%. Material for sequencing was peripheral blood. These receptors all come from a woman aged 45-59 years with active or convalescent COVID-19.

This chain joins TRBV4-3 and TRBJ1-2, with TRBD1 identical over 9 bases. In germline, CDR1 is LGHNA, CDR2 YSLEER. The junction had 10 bases not matched to a gene; V was cut back by 4 bases and J by 7 bases. This CDR3 comprises 15 residues. CDR3 coding DNA: TGCGCCAGCAGCCGAGGGACAGGGAATACGGGTGGCTACACCTTC. Translation: CASSRGTGNTGGYTF.

The chain couples TRBV20-1 to TRBJ1-1; TRBD1 aligns across 9 bases. The CDR3 contains 13 residues. The V gene end was trimmed by 3 bases and the J gene end by 6 bases; junction bases not matched to a gene: 5. Germline lookup yields CDR1 DFQATT and CDR2 SNEGSKA (reference sequence). The CDR3 loop is CSASRQGGAEAFF. The CDR3 DNA is TGCAGTGCTAGTCGACAGGGGGGAGCTGAAGCTTTCTTT.

There are a few counts of this clone. The chain employs TRBV6-5 and TRBJ2-3, with TRBD1 as a possible D gene (5 bases). CDR1 MNHEY and CDR2 SVGAGI come from the germline V gene. The CDR3 consists of 13 residues. The V and J ends lost 4 bases and 12 bases respectively, with 17 bases between them. CDR3 bases: TGTGCCAGCAGTTCCCGGGTGCAGGGAAGACAGTATTTT. As protein: CASSSRVQGRQYF.